This is a list of T cell receptor beta chains from one sample in a study of blood T cell repertoires in COVID-19. Using immunoSEQ multiplex PCR, the repertoire was profiled, and TCRdb retains in-frame clones only, with some absent. The sample contains 95,000 to 150,000 clones, about 85% of which appear only once. The sequencing sample was made of peripheral blood. Receptor source: a man older than 75 with active or convalescent COVID-19. Each CDR3 is given with its conserved first and last residue. A D gene is named only where the DNA matches it firmly.

>TRBV7-2|TRBD1|15
CASSSGQGDNSPLHF
>TRBV3-1/TRBV3-2|TRBD2|17
CASSPPEGGGWADTQYF
>TRBV10-3|.|14
CAIRLPGGNNEQFF
>TRBV6-5|TRBD1|14
CASSYDRGSSPLHF
>TRBV2|.|14
CASMLTSSYNEQFF
>TRBV27|.|13
CASSFGGTETQYF
>TRBV6-5|.|13
CASSYSRGQGYTF
>TRBV3-1/TRBV3-2|.|13
CASSTQGNSPLHF
>TRBV6-1|.|16
CASSETNRAQGEKLFF
>TRBV24-1|.|16
CATSDIRQHQGETQYF
>TRBV5-4|TRBD2|15
CASSFSGRGLNEQFF
>TRBV9|.|13
CASSFQQESLIFF
>TRBV7-3|.|15
CASSPPGLSYNEQFF
>TRBV7-8|TRBD1|17
CASSSGTGGLSQETQYF
>TRBV7-6|TRBD1|16
CASSSTIRDRGYEQYF
>TRBV5-4|.|13
CASSLAENTEAFF
>TRBV3-1/TRBV3-2|.|13
CASSRQGSPEAFF
>TRBV7-3|.|15
CASSPGQLYNSPLHF
>TRBV19|TRBD1|15
CASRDRDSYNSPLHF
>TRBV3-1/TRBV3-2|TRBD2|17
CASSHGTSGGAIYEQFF
>TRBV6-4|.|15
CASSVEKGLNSPLHF
>TRBV6-2/TRBV6-3|TRBD2|15
CASSWREGSYNEQFF
>TRBV4-1|.|15
CASSQENRATYEQYF
>TRBV10-3|TRBD1|18
CAISELTGTGLSYYGYTF
>TRBV30|.|14
CAWDRDNRYYGYTF
>TRBV15|.|15
CATSRDSGSYNEQFF